Detailed here is one TCR beta chain. Its recognized antigen is unknown. Qualities for individual bases were not recorded, and no much larger clone is one base off. The sample originates from a study of shared clonotypes between healthy human individuals (dated by TCRdb to 2020 to 2022). For the study in its entirety: A couple of women and a few men aged 18 to 49 years were included in the cohort. Blood TCR repertoires of a handful of healthy adults were deeply sequenced to estimate repertoire size and the extent of clonotype sharing between individuals. To increase sequencing depth and limit assay-specific biases, different laboratories used diverse techniques to prepare libraries and sequence TCR repertoires. Leukapheresis yielded between about 0.9 and 9 billion PBMCs per donor. Per donor, three plates each were used for CD4 naive and CD4 memory, two for CD8 naive, and one for CD8 memory.

CD8 naive samples consisted of CD45RO-negative cells that were positively selected for CCR7, yielding a CD45RA+CCR7+ population without TemRA cells. Donors were healthy HIV-negative adults with no recently reported acute infections or vaccinations. All donors were Caucasian adults living in Nashville, Tennessee, USA. After blood collection by leukapheresis, PBMCs were isolated using Ficoll-Histopaque density gradient centrifugation and then cryopreserved in the vapor phase of liquid nitrogen. Purity and quantity of every magnetically sorted T cell population were checked by analytical flow cytometry. Genomic DNA was isolated from each sorted fraction and quantified by UV absorbance on a Nanodrop 2000c. V is trimmed back by 7 bases and J by 5 bases, and the junction contains 16 bases that no gene match accounts for. The CDR3 goes from the cysteine to the phenylalanine over 18 residues. Of the read, only the CDR3 DNA is kept; its 54 bases are in frame from base 1. CDR1 WSHSY and CDR2 SAAADI are derived from the germline V gene.

TCR CDR3 regions were amplified from genomic DNA by multiplex PCR using the deep immunoSEQ assay. Extracted genomic DNA from each cell subset was distributed evenly across all wells of several immunoSEQ 96-well plates, and each plate was treated as a replicate. Each replicate PCR for sorted subsets received around 0.2 ug genomic DNA, equal to tens of thousands of T cell genomes. Purified libraries were measured with a Qubit 3.0 fluorometer, size-checked on a Bioanalyzer 2100, and measured again with the KAPA Library Quantification kit. A separate single-read 150-cycle Illumina NextSeq 550 flow cell was used to sequence each immunoSEQ 96-well plate. The original methods were these. The immunoSEQ output contained only junctional sequences without quality scores, so filtering could not match that applied to full-length reads. Sequences were annotated with PyIR, a Python wrapper for IgBLAST v1.9, using IMGT germline references to assign V/J genes and CDR3. Any read was removed if the V/J assignment was weak (E-value above 1e-6), the CDR3 was missing, or the read contained stop codons, out-of-frame junctions, or ambiguous translated residues. A V3J clonotype was defined by an identical inferred V gene, J gene, and CDR3 amino acid sequence. Percentage overlap between repertoires was computed as shared unique clonotypes divided by the size of the smaller repertoire. Repertoire richness was assessed with RTK rarefaction, the Chao1 estimator, and Recon v2.1 estimates of unobserved clonotypes. Generation probabilities for all TCRbeta clonotypes obtained by the gDNA method from a handful of donors were computed using OLGA. TCRdb took this table from immuneACCESS and kept in-frame rearrangements with V and J called. Such tables lack part of the clones; where checked against another copy, unresolved V genes explain under half of the gap, and the rest is unexplained. The D gene and trimming were derived from the DNA, and the V and J assignments and clone size from that table. The sample table contains millions of clones; only one count was recorded for approximately 94% of them. About 1.5% of the sample rests with the top ten.

The paper's findings and limits, for the study overall: Larger estimated clonotype richness was generally found for naive subsets than for memory subsets. Sampling was restricted to blood, and TCR repertoires in tissues likely differ from the TCR repertoires found in blood. Because the study included a small number of donors, the genetic and exposure-history diversity represented was limited. Even with the large sequencing depth, rarefaction of the sorted-subset datasets indicated that sequencing was incomplete. Pairwise subsampling indicated that sequencing depth was expected to affect the degree of clonotype sharing among donors. Approximately 5% of naive CD4, 3.5% of naive CD8, approximately 2.2% of memory CD4, and over 0.35% of memory CD8 clonotypes were shared across a few donors. Clonotypes shared by all four sorted-subset donors showed higher generation probabilities than non-shared clonotypes.

The clonotype comes from a man between 18 and 35 years old in good health. Some clones in this sample may be carry-over from other donors' samples. The sample comprised naive CD8+ T cells from PBMCs. Reading the label with the study, this specimen's cell subset or site is: CD45RA+CCR7+. In this chain, TRBV10-2 is recombined with TRBJ2-4, with 11 bases matching TRBD2. Here the CDR3 is given as CASTFKRTSGRPQNIQYF. The nucleotides are TGCGCCAGCACTTTCAAACGTACTAGCGGGAGACCCCAAAACATTCAGTACTTC.